What follows is one T cell receptor (beta chain) and its context. The data originate from a study of Graves' ophthalmopathy and Graves' hyperthyroidism. Study at large: Peripheral blood sampling preceded any treatment and occurred at initial diagnosis.

The authors amplified TCR beta CDR3 regions from RNA transcripts. Investigators did first-round RT-PCR with HTBI primers, then second-round multiplex PCR. Via MiXCR, TCRdb re-called the multiplex PCR reads, giving one row per CDR3 protein. This sample has 400,000 to 500,000 distinct CDR3 sequences, with roughly 21% found just once. The sequenced sample consisted of peripheral blood. This clonotype was sampled from a young woman with stable Graves' hyperthyroidism.

In DNA, the CDR3 is TGTGCCAGCAGCCAAACTAGCGGGAGAGGCTACGAGCAGTACTTC. Translated, it gives CASSQTSGRGYEQYF. The chain is built from TRBV3-1 and TRBJ2-7; 11 positions match TRBD2. The CDR3 is 15 residues long. CDR1 and CDR2 from the germline V gene are LGHDT and YNNKEL (reference sequence). V shed 2 bases and J 3 bases; nucleotides not matched to a gene: 3.